The sequence of this T cell receptor beta chain was determined in a study of blood T cell repertoires in COVID-19. About the study: Italy, Spain and the United States were the sources of the convalescent and acute COVID-19 samples. T cells, B-cell-depleted T cells, or PBMCs provided the cDNA or gDNA that served as material.

How the authors handled the data: From reference gene primer amplification, estimates of nucleated cell counts were derived. Produced via immunoSEQ multiplex PCR; TCRdb's table is partial and in-frame only. V, J and clone size are taken as reported in that table, and D and trimming were inferred from the DNA itself. This repertoire shows tens of thousands of clones, more than 75% found once; its top ten account for about 14%. The CDR3 is 17 amino acids. The V segment lost 0 bases and the J segment 0 bases; nucleotides outside the gene matches: 5. Germline assignment: CDR1 LNHNV and CDR2 YYDKDF (reference sequence).

The material sequenced was peripheral blood. This sequence originates from a woman between 65 and 79 years old with acute or convalescent COVID-19. The chain joins TRBV15 to TRBJ2-3; 8 nucleotides match TRBD2. CDR3 protein: CATSRESSGGSTDTQYF. The CDR3 DNA reads TGTGCCACCAGCAGAGAAAGCAGCGGGGGTAGCACAGATACGCAGTATTTT.